This TCR beta chain was captured in a study of OX40 agonist ivuxolimab in advanced cancers. Study-level information: Under the entry rules, prior anti-PD-1, anti-PD-L1 or anti-CTLA-4 therapy was allowed, and about 38% had some. Study conclusions and caveats: Expansion of clones was among the lowest in partial responders at 0.1-3.0 mg/kg. Normalized T-cell clonal expansion was also low in some nonresponders.

About this clone itself: No antigen is known for it.

CDR1 and CDR2 (germline): SGHKS, YYEKEE (reference sequence). Trimming took 4 bases from V and 8 from J, leaving 13 bases between them. The CDR3 totals 13 residues. Clones were read by immunoSEQ multiplex PCR, and TCRdb kept only the in-frame ones, dropping some. The sample includes under 85,000 clones, about 93% seen only once; the top ten take about 6.4%. The rearrangement joins TRBV5-5 to TRBJ1-3, with a weak D call TRBD1 (6 bases). Specimen: CD4+ or CD8+ T cells sorted from blood, collected in a trial of the OX40 agonist ivuxolimab. This receptor was taken from an adult with an advanced solid tumor such as melanoma, head and neck, liver or kidney cancer. CDR3 protein: CASSLQGSDTIYF. The CDR3 DNA reads TGTGCCAGCAGCCTACAGGGATCAGACACCATATATTTT. The variable domain in full, with the rest retrieved from reference TRBV5-5 and TRBJ1-3, is DAGVTQSPTHLIKTRGQQVTLRCSPISGHKSVSWYQQVLGQGPQFIFQYYEKEERGRGNFPDRFSARQFPNYSSELNVNALLLGDSALYLCASSLQGSDTIYFGEGSWLTVV.